This passage covers 14 T cell receptor beta chains from one sample sequenced in a study of blood T cell repertoires in COVID-19. Libraries were prepared by immunoSEQ multiplex PCR; TCRdb keeps only in-frame clonotypes and omits some of them. The sample holds fewer than 250,000 clones, about four fifths seen once. The sequenced sample was peripheral blood. These receptors were collected from a woman in her forties or fifties with active or convalescent COVID-19.

This chain connects TRBV7-9 to TRBJ2-2; D might be TRBD1 (6 bases). This CDR3 has 14 amino acids. Looked up from germline, CDR1 is SEHNR and CDR2 is FQNEAQ (reference sequence). The ends were cut back, 2 bases at V and 4 bases at J, with 8 bases in the middle. CDR3 protein: CASSLTGTTGELFF. The CDR3 nucleotides read TGTGCCAGCAGCTTAACAGGGACCACCGGGGAGCTGTTTTTT. Full variable domain (outside the CDR3, taken from reference TRBV7-9 and TRBJ2-2): DTGVSQNPRHKITKRGQNVTFRCDPISEHNRLYWYRQTLGQGPEFLTYFQNEAQLEKSRLLSDRFSAERPKGSFSTLEIQRTEQGDSAMYLCASSLTGTTGELFFGEGSRLTVL.

The chain uses TRBV21-1 and TRBJ2-5; the D call of TRBD2 is as the table states it, not checked on the DNA. TRBV21-1 is termed a pseudogene. The CDR3 length is 17 residues. CDR3 DNA: TGTGCCAGCAGCGCAATGCCCCCTCCGGGGGGATACGAGACCCAGTACTTC. Protein product: CASSAMPPPGGYETQYF.

The CDR3 sequence: CASSQDLTQYF. The CDR3 DNA reads as TGCGCCAGCAGCCAAGATCTTACGCAGTATTTT. The chain carries TRBV4-1 and TRBJ2-3; D is undetermined. The CDR3 loop spans 11 amino acids. Trimming left V 0 bases short and J 8 bases short, with 3 bases between. Germline CDR1 MGHRA, CDR2 YSYEKL.

The gene calls are TRBV7-6 and TRBJ2-1; TRBD2 agrees at 7 bases. In germline, CDR1 is SGHVS, CDR2 FNYEAQ. CDR3 length equals 19 residues. V shed 1 base and J 6 bases; nucleotides not matched to a gene: 18. In DNA, the CDR3 is TGTGCCAGCAGCTTAGAGGCGGGAGTCATTTCCACCCATCGCAATGAGCAGTTCTTC. This translates into CASSLEAGVISTHRNEQFF. Combining the CDR3 with reference TRBV7-6 and TRBJ2-1 gives the whole variable domain GAGVSQSPRYKVTKRGQDVALRCDPISGHVSLYWYRQALGQGPEFLTYFNYEAQQDKSGLPNDRFSAERPEGSISTLTIQRTEQRDSAMYRCASSLEAGVISTHRNEQFFGPGTRLTVL.

This sequence joins TRBV4-2 and TRBJ2-7; 7 bases align to TRBD1. Germline CDR1 LGHNA, CDR2 YNFKEQ. Losses at the gene ends were 2 bases for V and 1 base for J; bases not matched to a gene: 5. The CDR3 runs 15 residues. CDR3 loop: CASSQPQGESYEQYF. The CDR3, as DNA: TGTGCCAGCAGCCAACCGCAGGGGGAATCCTACGAGCAGTACTTC.

The chain links TRBV9 to TRBJ2-5, with TRBD2 identical over 13 bases. The trim removed 0 bases at V and 2 bases at J, leaving 4 bases unmatched. This CDR3 spans 17 amino acids. Germline V CDR1 and CDR2: SGDLS, YYNGEE. CDR3 DNA: TGTGCCAGCAGCGTAGCACCGACTAGCGGGGGGCAAGAGACCCAGTACTTC. Translated: CASSVAPTSGGQETQYF. Filled out from reference TRBV9 and TRBJ2-5, the complete variable domain reads DSGVTQTPKHLITATGQRVTLRCSPRSGDLSVYWYQQSLDQGLQFLIQYYNGEERAKGNILERFSAQQFPDLHSELNLSSLELGDSALYFCASSVAPTSGGQETQYFGPGTRLLVL.

This sequence joins TRBV4-1 and TRBJ2-1; possibly TRBD1 for D (5 bases). Germline V gene sequence: CDR1 MGHRA, CDR2 YSYEKL. Trimming removed 3 bases from V and 1 base from J, with 16 bases in between. There are 17 residues in the CDR3. CDR3 sequence: CASSHLPGAVSYNEQFF. CDR3 sequence (DNA): TGCGCCAGCAGCCATCTCCCTGGGGCAGTATCCTACAATGAGCAGTTCTTC.

The chain combines TRBV29-1 with TRBJ2-2, with 10 bases that match TRBD1. This CDR3 is 15 amino acids long. J lost 6 bases, V lost 5 bases, and 9 bases had no gene match. Germline CDR1 SQVTM, CDR2 ANQGSEA. The CDR3 region has the DNA TGCAGCGTTACCGGGACAGGGGAAGTGGCCGGGGAGCTGTTTTTT. As protein: CSVTGTGEVAGELFF.

The chain joins TRBV4-2 to TRBJ1-1, with no clear D. The CDR3 covers 15 residues. The germline V and J ends were trimmed by 1 base and 6 bases, with 15 bases remaining between them. Germline V gene lookup returns CDR1 LGHNA and CDR2 YNFKEQ. In DNA form, the CDR3 reads TGTGCCAGCAGCCAAGTTTCCGGGGAAGCACCTGAAGCTTTCTTT. It is translated as CASSQVSGEAPEAFF.

The gene calls are TRBV27 and TRBJ2-5; TRBD2 aligns across 7 bases. The CDR3 extends over 15 amino acids. The germline V gene has CDR1 MNHEY and CDR2 SMNVEV (reference sequence). J gave up 0 bases and V 0 bases, and 1 base lay outside the gene matches. The CDR3 loop is CASSLSAGDQETQYF. CDR3 DNA: TGTGCCAGCAGTTTATCTGCGGGGGACCAAGAGACCCAGTACTTC.

There are a few counts of this clone. V gene TRBV19 combines with J gene TRBJ2-5, with TRBD1 identical over 7 bases. V lost 6 bases and J lost 1; bases outside the gene matches: 5. The CDR3 is 14 residues long. Per germline, CDR1 LNHDA and CDR2 SQIVND (reference sequence). The DNA of the CDR3 is TGTGCCAGTAGGATTACAGGGGTCCAAGAGACCCAGTACTTC. This translates into CASRITGVQETQYF.

The V gene is TRBV10-2, the J gene TRBJ1-1; D is unresolved. The CDR3 is made up of 11 amino acids. In germline, CDR1 is WSHSY, CDR2 SAAADI. Trimming removed 8 bases at V and 6 bases at J, with 10 bases between. This CDR3 is CASAQAAEAFF. The CDR3 coding sequence is TGCGCCAGCGCCCAGGCAGCTGAAGCTTTCTTT.

The V and J genes are TRBV4-1 and TRBJ1-4; a possible D gene is TRBD1 (5 bases). Germline loops: CDR1 MGHRA, CDR2 YSYEKL. V was clipped by 2 bases and J by 13 bases, with 14 bases between them. The CDR3 covers 13 residues. Written as DNA, the CDR3 is TGCGCCAGCAGCCAAACAGGCAGAACGCGACTGTTTTTT. Residues: CASSQTGRTRLFF.

CDR3: CASSQDRGAATNEKLFF. The CDR3 region has the DNA TGTGCCAGCAGCCAAGATCGGGGGGCTGCAACTAATGAAAAACTGTTTTTT. J is TRBJ1-4 and V is TRBV3-1 (or the pseudogene TRBV3-2), with D possibly matching TRBD1 (6 bases). V shed 0 bases and J shed 0 bases, with 11 bases lying between them. This CDR3 has 17 residues. From germline, CDR1 is LGHDT and CDR2 YNNKEL (reference sequence).